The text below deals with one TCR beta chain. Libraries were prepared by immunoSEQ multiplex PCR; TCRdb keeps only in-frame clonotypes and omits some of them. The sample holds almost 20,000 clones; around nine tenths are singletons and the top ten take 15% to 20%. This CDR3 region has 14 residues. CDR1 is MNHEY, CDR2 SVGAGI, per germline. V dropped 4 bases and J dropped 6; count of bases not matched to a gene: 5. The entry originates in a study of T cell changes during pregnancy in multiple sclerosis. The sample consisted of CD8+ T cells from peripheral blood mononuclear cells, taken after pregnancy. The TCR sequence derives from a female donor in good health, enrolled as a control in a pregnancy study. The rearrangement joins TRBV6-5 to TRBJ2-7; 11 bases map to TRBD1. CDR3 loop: CASSSDRGPVEQYF. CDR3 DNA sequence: TGTGCCAGCAGTTCGGACAGGGGGCCGGTCGAGCAGTACTTC.